A selection of T cell receptor beta chains follows, all from one sample in a study of blood T cell repertoires in COVID-19. Using immunoSEQ multiplex PCR, the repertoire was profiled, and TCRdb retains in-frame clones only, with some absent. The data hold more than 55,000 clones, with approximately 79% observed a single time. The specimen was peripheral blood. The receptors were sampled from a human donor in a cohort sampled during active COVID-19. The CDR3 runs from the conserved cysteine through the conserved F or W. The D gene is left open where the match is weak. Rows may omit the clone size; those that give it use once, few, many or a size class.

v_call	j_call	d_call	clone_size	cdr3_aa	cdr3_nt
TRBV29-1	TRBJ1-6	.	few	CSARFGSYNSPLHF	TGCAGCGCCCGATTCGGTTCCTATAATTCACCCCTCCACTTT
TRBV28	TRBJ1-2	.	.	CASRVSSYVGYTF	TGTGCCAGCCGGGTTAGTTCGTATGTTGGCTACACCTTC
TRBV27	TRBJ1-1	.	.	CASSRLGGSEAFF	TGTGCCAGCTCCCGCTTGGGCGGGTCTGAAGCTTTCTTT
TRBV29-1	TRBJ2-1	TRBD2	few	CSAGGRGTSYNEQFF	TGCAGCGCGGGGGGACGTGGGACTAGCTACAATGAGCAGTTCTTC
TRBV29-1	TRBJ2-7	TRBD1	few	CSVEGQSYEQYF	TGCAGCGTTGAGGGACAGAGCTACGAGCAGTACTTC
TRBV2	TRBJ2-4	TRBD1	.	CASSRDREPKNIQYF	TGTGCCAGCAGCCGGGACAGGGAACCCAAAAACATTCAGTACTTC
TRBV7-3	TRBJ2-3	TRBD2	.	CASSPTASAGGSTDTQYF	TGTGCCAGCAGCCCCACTGCTAGTGCGGGAGGGAGCACAGATACGCAGTATTTT
TRBV7-8	TRBJ2-1	TRBD1	.	CASSLGPGQGFYNEQFF	TGTGCCAGCAGCTTAGGCCCGGGACAGGGTTTCTACAATGAGCAGTTCTTC
TRBV6-6	TRBJ1-4	.	.	CASSGSRRTNEKLFF	TGTGCCAGCAGTGGGTCGCGGCGGACTAATGAAAAACTGTTTTTT
TRBV28	TRBJ2-1	.	once	CASSSAGLLTYNEQFF	TGTGCCAGCAGCTCAGCGGGCCTACTTACCTACAATGAGCAGTTCTTC
TRBV7-8	TRBJ1-2	.	.	CASSLVGGRRNYGYTF	TGTGCCAGCAGCTTAGTGGGGGGGCGCCGGAACTATGGCTACACCTTC
TRBV5-1	TRBJ2-7	TRBD1	.	CASSPTGTGLREQYF	TGCGCCAGCAGCCCTACCGGGACAGGGTTGCGCGAGCAGTACTTC
TRBV30	TRBJ1-6	.	.	CAWSLQDNSPLHF	TGTGCCTGGAGTCTTCAGGATAATTCACCCCTCCACTTT
TRBV28	TRBJ2-5	.	.	CASSLSNLPPGETQYF	TGTGCCAGCAGTTTATCCAACCTACCCCCGGGGGAGACCCAGTACTTC
TRBV7-2	TRBJ2-2	.	few	CASTGGRGGELFF	TGTGCCAGCACCGGAGGCCGGGGTGGGGAGCTGTTTTTT
TRBV7-3	TRBJ2-1	TRBD2	.	CASSLGSGRTEQFF	TGTGCCAGCAGCTTAGGTAGCGGGAGAACTGAGCAGTTCTTC
TRBV27	TRBJ1-6	TRBD1	few	CASSAQGDINSPLHF	TGTGCCAGCAGTGCACAGGGGGATATAAATTCACCCCTCCACTTT
TRBV11-2	TRBJ2-1	TRBD2	.	CASSSLSGSLNEQFF	TGTGCCAGCAGCTCCTTAAGCGGGAGTTTAAATGAGCAGTTCTTC
TRBV20-1	TRBJ2-5	.	.	CSASANLETQYF	TGCAGTGCTAGTGCTAACCTGGAGACCCAGTACTTC
TRBV4-2	TRBJ1-5	TRBD1	.	CASSQIGGGGNQPQHF	TGTGCCAGCAGCCAGATAGGGGGCGGGGGCAATCAGCCCCAGCATTTT
TRBV5-1	TRBJ2-7	.	once	CASSPRAGPYEQYF	TGCGCCAGCAGCCCTCGGGCGGGGCCATACGAGCAGTACTTC
TRBV2	TRBJ2-7	TRBD1	.	CASSRTGAEFSYEQYF	TGTGCCAGCAGTAGGACAGGGGCCGAATTCTCCTACGAGCAGTACTTC
TRBV7-6	TRBJ1-2	.	.	CASSTRGGYGYTF	TGTGCCAGCAGCACCCGCGGAGGCTATGGCTACACCTTC
TRBV5-1	TRBJ2-3	TRBD2	once	CASSPLPGGLSSTDTQYF	TGCGCCAGCAGCCCCCTTCCGGGAGGGCTGTCTAGCACAGATACGCAGTATTTT
TRBV5-1	TRBJ1-2	.	.	CASSLRERGGYTF	TGCGCCAGCAGCTTGAGAGAGCGGGGCGGCTACACCTTC
TRBV25-1	TRBJ2-1	TRBD2	.	CASNLAGVSNEQFF	TGTGCCAGCAACCTAGCGGGAGTTTCAAATGAGCAGTTCTTC
TRBV25-1	TRBJ1-4	TRBD1	.	CASSPADRGEEKLFF	TGTGCCAGCAGCCCAGCGGACAGGGGGGAAGAAAAACTGTTTTTT
TRBV6-1	TRBJ1-4	TRBD1	.	CASSEGTGSEKLFF	TGTGCCAGCAGTGAAGGGACAGGGAGTGAAAAACTGTTTTTT
TRBV29-1	TRBJ1-2	TRBD1	.	CSAGTEGYTF	TGCAGCGCTGGGACAGAAGGCTACACCTTC
TRBV27	TRBJ2-5	TRBD2	.	CASSLSSLAGAGLGTQYF	TGTGCCAGCAGTTTATCGTCCCTAGCGGGAGCGGGTCTAGGGACCCAGTACTTC
TRBV9	TRBJ2-1	TRBD2	.	CASSVAASGLRHPYNEQFF	TGTGCCAGCAGCGTAGCAGCTAGCGGGCTCCGGCATCCGTACAATGAGCAGTTCTTC
TRBV10-3	TRBJ2-1	TRBD2	.	CAISGSGRYNEQFF	TGTGCCATCAGTGGTAGCGGGAGATACAATGAGCAGTTCTTC
TRBV30	TRBJ2-3	TRBD1	.	CAWSVRTGGADTQYF	TGTGCCTGGAGTGTAAGGACAGGGGGCGCAGATACGCAGTATTTT
TRBV4-1	TRBJ1-1	.	.	CASSQVYSEAFF	TGCGCCAGCAGCCAAGTATATTCTGAAGCTTTCTTT
TRBV7-8	TRBJ1-2	.	.	CASSLAYDTREFGYTF	TGTGCCAGCAGCTTGGCATATGACACCCGGGAATTTGGCTACACCTTC
TRBV19	TRBJ1-1	TRBD1	once	CASSDRGIKAFF	TGTGCCAGTAGCGACAGGGGAATTAAAGCTTTCTTT
TRBV11-2	TRBJ1-1	.	.	CASSLDRADITEAFF	TGTGCCAGCAGCTTAGATCGGGCGGACATCACTGAAGCTTTCTTT
TRBV7-9	TRBJ2-1	.	few	CASSPMGGRSSYNEQFF	TGTGCCAGCAGTCCGATGGGGGGAAGGAGCTCCTACAATGAGCAGTTCTTC